This entry lists 29 T cell receptor beta chains sequenced from one sample in a study of cytomegalovirus exposure and HLA in healthy donors. Primers for the PCR totalled 60 Vbeta and 13 Jbeta. Sequencing used immunoSEQ multiplex PCR; TCRdb keeps in-frame clones, though not all of them. The sample holds under 200,000 clones, approximately 80% seen once. Sequenced material: PBMCs. The source is a man in his late teens or twenties in good health and CMV-seropositive.

The chain links TRBV27 to TRBJ1-1; no firm D call. V gave up 3 bases and J gave up 1 base, with 9 bases separating them. The V gene's germline CDR1 is MNHEY and CDR2 SMNVEV (reference sequence). This CDR3 is built from 14 residues. CDR3 in amino acids: CASSFGPPNTEAFF. The CDR3 DNA follows: TGTGCCAGCAGTTTTGGGCCTCCGAACACTGAAGCTTTCTTT.

Concerning this clone itself: The same CDR3 can be traced to other DNA sequences in this sample. The chain joins TRBV4-1 to TRBJ2-2; TRBD2 aligns across 10 bases. The CDR3 spans 16 residues. Germline CDR1 reads MGHRA; CDR2 reads YSYEKL. Trimming cost V 0 bases and J 6 bases; bases outside gene matches: 4. CDR3 amino acids: CASSQELAGGSGELFF. The CDR3 nucleotides are TGCGCCAGCAGCCAAGAATTAGCGGGAGGATCCGGGGAGCTGTTTTTT.

The CDR3 spells CATSTDREIAYSNQPQHF. The CDR3 coding sequence is TGTGCCACCAGCACGGACAGGGAAATCGCTTATAGCAATCAGCCCCAGCATTTT. J is TRBJ1-5 and V is TRBV15; 8 nucleotides line up with TRBD1. From germline, CDR1 is LNHNV and CDR2 YYDKDF (reference sequence). The CDR3 loop spans 18 amino acids. V dropped 4 bases and J dropped 0; count of bases not matched to a gene: 11. The complete variable domain, with remaining parts taken from reference TRBV15 and TRBJ1-5, reads DAMVIQNPRYQVTQFGKPVTLSCSQTLNHNVMYWYQQKSSQAPKLLFHYYDKDFNNEADTPDNFQSRRPNTSFCFLDIRSPGLGDTAMYLCATSTDREIAYSNQPQHFGDGTRLSIL.

This clone has more than one count but fewer than ten. This chain connects TRBV9 to TRBJ1-4; the D gene is possibly TRBD1 (6 bases). Germline assignment: CDR1 SGDLS and CDR2 YYNGEE. This CDR3 has 16 residues. Trimming removed 0 bases at V and 5 bases at J, with 14 bases between. The CDR3 sequence: CASSVEGGRGNEKLFF. In DNA, the CDR3 is TGTGCCAGCAGCGTAGAAGGCGGGAGGGGGAATGAAAAACTGTTTTTT.

V and J are TRBV5-1 and TRBJ2-1, with D maybe TRBD2 (6 bases). Trimming took off 4 bases at V and 5 bases at J, with 10 bases between the two ends. Germline assignment: CDR1 SGHRS and CDR2 YFSETQ. The CDR3 covers 13 residues. The CDR3 sequence is CASSGDFHNEQFF. Here the CDR3 DNA reads TGCGCCAGCAGCGGGGACTTCCACAATGAGCAGTTCTTC.

This clone was picked up one time. The J gene is TRBJ1-3, the V gene TRBV27; D remains ambiguous. The CDR3 contains 14 residues. Germline-derived CDR1 and CDR2 are MNHEY and SMNVEV (reference sequence). Trimming took off 5 bases at V and 4 bases at J, with 12 bases between the two ends. Here the CDR3 DNA reads TGTGCCAGCAGTCCCGGGGTTGGCGGAAACACCATATATTTT. It codes for CASSPGVGGNTIYF.

The chain uses TRBV4-3 and TRBJ2-7; a possible D gene is TRBD1 (6 bases). Trimming took 1 base from V and 4 from J, leaving 14 bases between them. This CDR3 is 15 amino acids long. Germline lookup yields CDR1 LGHNA and CDR2 YSLEER. The CDR3: CASSQGPQGAYEQYF. The CDR3 DNA reads TGCGCCAGCAGCCAAGGGCCACAGGGTGCGTACGAGCAGTACTTC.

V gene TRBV4-3 combines with J gene TRBJ1-2; D is possibly TRBD1 (5 bases). The CDR3 totals 18 residues. Germline lookup yields CDR1 LGHNA and CDR2 YSLEER. With 0 bases removed from V and 2 bases from J, the gap between germline ends came to 19 bases. The chain's CDR3 is CASSQDFGSGPQNYGYTF. The DNA of the CDR3 is TGCGCCAGCAGCCAAGATTTCGGGTCAGGGCCACAGAACTATGGCTACACCTTC.

The chain carries TRBV27 and TRBJ1-1; no definite D call. This CDR3 region has 15 residues. Germline V gives CDR1 MNHEY, CDR2 SMNVEV (reference sequence). Between the trimmed V and J ends, which lost 2 bases and 0 bases, there was a span of 10 bases. This CDR3 is CASSLKRDLNTEAFF. CDR3 nucleotide sequence: TGTGCCAGCAGTTTAAAGCGGGATCTGAACACTGAAGCTTTCTTT.

V is TRBV5-5 and J is TRBJ2-7; 9 nucleotides match TRBD1. The CDR3 spans 15 residues. V shed 4 bases, J shed 4 bases, and the junction held 9 bases outside the gene matches. Germline CDR1 reads SGHKS; CDR2 reads YYEKEE (reference sequence). CDR3 loop: CASSAPGQGWYEQYF. The DNA of the CDR3 is TGTGCCAGCAGCGCCCCGGGACAGGGTTGGTACGAGCAGTACTTC.

The J gene is TRBJ1-6, the V gene TRBV7-9; perhaps TRBD1 as D (6 bases). The CDR3 is 14 amino acids. Looked up from germline, CDR1 is SEHNR and CDR2 is FQNEAQ (reference sequence). With 5 bases removed from V and 8 bases from J, the gap between germline ends came to 13 bases. Here the CDR3 reads CASSAGRGDSPLHF. The CDR3 DNA reads as TGTGCCAGCAGCGCCGGGAGGGGGGATTCACCCCTCCACTTT. Full variable domain (outside the CDR3, taken from reference TRBV7-9 and TRBJ1-6): DTGVSQNPRHKITKRGQNVTFRCDPISEHNRLYWYRQTLGQGPEFLTYFQNEAQLEKSRLLSDRFSAERPKGSFSTLEIQRTEQGDSAMYLCASSAGRGDSPLHFGNGTRLTVT.

V is TRBV4-1 and J is TRBJ1-2; D gene uncertain. The length of the CDR3 is 16 residues. CDR1 MGHRA and CDR2 YSYEKL come from the germline V gene. The V and J ends lost 0 bases and 2 bases respectively, with 13 bases between them. CDR3 loop: CASSQDPASPNYGYTF. CDR3 nucleotides: TGCGCCAGCAGCCAAGATCCAGCGAGCCCCAACTATGGCTACACCTTC.

A few counts support this clone. The junction differs from germline at one of its ends, possibly a read error. The rearrangement joins TRBV30 to TRBJ2-1; 8 bases match TRBD1. Germline CDR1 and CDR2: GTSNPN and SVGIG (reference sequence). The CDR3 spans 12 residues. CDR3 sequence (DNA): TGTGCCTGGAGTGTACGACAGGGGTTCGTTCTCTTC. Encoded protein: CAWSVRQGFVLF.

CDR3 coding DNA: TGCGCCAGCAGCGTGGGACTAGCGGGAGTAGAGACCCAGTACTTC. Its translation is CASSVGLAGVETQYF. J is TRBJ2-5 and V is TRBV5-1; TRBD2 agrees at 14 bases. Germline V lookup: CDR1 SGHRS, CDR2 YFSETQ. The CDR3 is 15 amino acids. V shed 4 bases, J shed 4 bases, and the junction held 3 bases outside the gene matches. Full variable domain (remainder filled in from reference TRBV5-1 and TRBJ2-5): KAGVTQTPRYLIKTRGQQVTLSCSPISGHRSVSWYQQTPGQGLQFLFEYFSETQRNKGNFPGRFSGRQFSNSRSEMNVSTLELGDSALYLCASSVGLAGVETQYFGPGTRLLVL.

The sample holds a few counts of this clone. The chain carries TRBV6-6 and TRBJ1-5; 8 nucleotides agree with TRBD1. V shed 6 bases and J 11 bases; nucleotides not matched to a gene: 15. This CDR3 region has 15 residues. From germline, CDR1 is MNHNY and CDR2 SVGAGI (reference sequence). CDR3 sequence reads: CASSHGTGVLGAQHF. The CDR3 region has the DNA TGTGCCAGCAGCCACGGGACAGGCGTTCTGGGGGCCCAGCATTTT.

The chain joins TRBV6-5 to TRBJ2-1; 9 bases are shared with TRBD2. Looked up from germline, CDR1 is MNHEY and CDR2 is SVGAGI. The CDR3 length is 15 residues. V lost 2 bases and J lost 6; bases outside the gene matches: 5. In DNA, the CDR3 is TGTGCCAGCAGTTACACGGCGGGGGGGCGCAATGAGCAGTTCTTC. Protein sequence: CASSYTAGGRNEQFF.

The V gene is TRBV6-5, the J gene TRBJ2-2, with TRBD1 as a possible D gene (6 bases). Looked up from germline, CDR1 is MNHEY and CDR2 is SVGAGI. This CDR3 has 14 amino acids. Deletions cut 5 bases from V and 6 bases from J, with 13 bases between. In nucleotides, the CDR3 is TGTGCCAGCAGTCAACAGGGCAGAGCCGGGGAGCTGTTTTTT. This encodes CASSQQGRAGELFF.

The rearrangement joins TRBV25-1 to TRBJ1-4; D is unclear. CDR1 and CDR2 (germline): MGHDK, SYGVNS. The CDR3 extends over 14 amino acids. With 5 bases removed from V and 6 bases from J, the gap between germline ends came to 13 bases. The CDR3 coding sequence is TGTGCCAGCAGTTTTAGGGAGAACCATGAAAAACTGTTTTTT. It codes for CASSFRENHEKLFF.

The rearrangement links TRBV9 to TRBJ2-5; possibly TRBD1 for D (5 bases). This CDR3 spans 16 amino acids. Germline lookup yields CDR1 SGDLS and CDR2 YYNGEE. V lost 0 bases to trimming and J lost 0 bases, with 12 bases between them. The CDR3 DNA reads TGTGCCAGCAGCGTAGGGGCTACAGGCGACCAAGAGACCCAGTACTTC. Translation gives CASSVGATGDQETQYF.

This chain uses TRBV18 with TRBJ2-5; D is possibly TRBD1 (6 bases). V lost 4 bases and J lost 4, with 7 bases in between. Germline CDR1 KGHSH, CDR2 LQKENI. There are 12 residues in the CDR3. The chain's CDR3 is CASSLQGETQYF. As DNA, the CDR3 is TGTGCCAGCTCACTACAGGGAGAGACCCAGTACTTC.

The chain's CDR3 is CSARWSEAFF. For the CDR3, the DNA is TGCAGTGCCCGCTGGAGTGAAGCTTTCTTT. This chain joins TRBV20-1 and TRBJ1-1; no firm D call. The CDR3 spans 10 residues. Germline-derived CDR1 and CDR2 are DFQATT and SNEGSKA (reference sequence). The V and J ends lost 6 bases and 7 bases respectively, with 9 bases between them.

The chain links TRBV28 to TRBJ2-7, with a tentative D call TRBD1 (6 bases). V lost 6 bases and J 1 base, leaving 13 bases between the germline ends. Germline values: CDR1 MDHEN, CDR2 SYDVKM. This CDR3 has 14 residues. The CDR3 reads CASSITGTSYEQYF. CDR3 DNA sequence: TGTGCCAGCAGCATAACCGGGACATCCTACGAGCAGTACTTC.

This chain links TRBV11-2 with TRBJ1-1, with TRBD1 as a possible D gene (5 bases). The CDR3 has 13 amino acids. Germline V gene lookup returns CDR1 SGHAT and CDR2 FQNNGV. The V gene lost 5 bases and the J gene lost 4 bases, with 11 bases spanning the gap. This chain's CDR3 is CASSATGVTEAFF. The CDR3 DNA sequence: TGTGCCAGCAGCGCCACAGGAGTCACTGAAGCTTTCTTT.

The chain employs TRBV27 and TRBJ2-2; no clear D. Germline values: CDR1 MNHEY, CDR2 SMNVEV (reference sequence). The germline V and J ends were trimmed by 2 bases and 4 bases, with 8 bases remaining between them. CDR3 length: 14 residues. As DNA, the CDR3 is TGTGCCAGCAGTTTAGGCTCCTCCACCGGGGAGCTGTTTTTT. It yields the protein CASSLGSSTGELFF.

This chain uses TRBV6-5 with TRBJ2-5; D is undetermined. The length of the CDR3 is 13 residues. Germline assignment: CDR1 MNHEY and CDR2 SVGAGI. V lost 5 bases and J 4 bases, leaving 11 bases between the germline ends. CDR3 coding DNA: TGTGCCAGCAGTGCCAACAGAAGAGAGACCCAGTACTTC. Its translation is CASSANRRETQYF.

This clone turned up a few times. This chain joins TRBV7-9 and TRBJ2-7, with TRBD1 matching 8 bases. Germline V gene lookup returns CDR1 SEHNR and CDR2 FQNEAQ (reference sequence). The V segment lost 1 base and the J segment 7 bases; nucleotides outside the gene matches: 6. This CDR3 has 14 residues. Here the CDR3 DNA reads TGTGCCAGCAGCTTAGGAGGACAGGGCGGAGAGCAGTACTTC. Translated: CASSLGGQGGEQYF.

In its sample, this clone was seen once. The rearrangement joins TRBV27 to TRBJ2-3, with 10 bases aligning to TRBD2. This CDR3 comprises 16 residues. J was trimmed by 0 bases and V by 8 bases; bases with no gene match: 8. The germline CDR1 and CDR2 sequences are MNHEY and SMNVEV (reference sequence). The DNA of the CDR3 is TGTGCCAGCGAGAGCGGGAGGGCCCCCAGCACAGATACGCAGTATTTT. Translated, it gives CASESGRAPSTDTQYF.

V is TRBV14 and J is TRBJ1-4, with 7 bases that match TRBD1. CDR1 SGHDN and CDR2 FVKESK come from the germline V gene. V lost 3 bases and J lost 4; bases outside the gene matches: 2. The CDR3 runs to 14 residues. CDR3 nucleotides: TGTGCCAGCAGCCAGAGACAGGGTAATGAAAAACTGTTTTTT. It specifies CASSQRQGNEKLFF. The full variable domain, completed using reference TRBV14 and TRBJ1-4, is EAGVTQFPSHSVIEKGQTVTLRCDPISGHDNLYWYRRVMGKEIKFLLHFVKESKQDESGMPNNRFLAERTGGTYSTLKVQPAELEDSGVYFCASSQRQGNEKLFFGSGTQLSVL.

The chain joins TRBV6-6 to TRBJ2-1; 10 bases map to TRBD2. Trimming removed 11 bases from V and 4 bases from J; junction bases left unmatched: 11. The length of the CDR3 is 15 residues. CDR1 MNHNY and CDR2 SVGAGI come from the germline V gene (reference sequence). The CDR3 bases are TGTGCCGCCAGATCGACTAGCGGGCTATACAATGAGCAGTTCTTC. Its protein product is CAARSTSGLYNEQFF.